Sequencing of this TCR beta chain was carried out in a study of CD8+ T cells in alopecia areata. Comments on this clone: Its antigen is as yet unknown.

Study-level findings and limits: Researchers say the link of baseline CD8+ expansion to response remains uncertain, with one nonresponder.

As to treatment: oral pan-JAK inhibitor, 5-10 mg twice daily. Reverse transcribed after extraction, RNA yielded cDNA as the sequencing template. Generated by immunoSEQ multiplex PCR, the TCRdb table keeps only in-frame clones and is missing some. The data contain 90,000 to 120,000 clones, 84% of them seen just once; the ten biggest clones take up 24%. The clonotype comes from a human donor with alopecia areata. Material: CD8+ T cells sorted from blood, obtained at week 24, from a patient treated with tofacitinib.

CDR3 DNA sequence: TGTGCCAGCAGTTACGGGACAGGGGGTAGGAACGAGCAGTACTTC. Amino acids: CASSYGTGGRNEQYF. This rearrangement joins TRBV27 to TRBJ2-7, with 11 bases aligning to TRBD1. Germline trimming cut 4 bases from V and 5 bases from J; bases unmatched to any gene: 7. The CDR3 is 15 residues long. Germline-derived CDR1 and CDR2 are MNHEY and SMNVEV (reference sequence).